Detailed here is one T cell receptor beta chain. Its antigen is currently unknown. Expressed TCRB transcripts were sequenced, since all the RNA that had been isolated was reverse transcribed. Average reads for naive, central memory and regulatory T cell samples were about 3.6 million. Sequenced by immunoSEQ multiplex PCR; TCRdb stores in-frame clones only, minus some. This sample has about 40,000 clones; more than 40% occur once, and the top ten carry 0.6% to 0.9%. The source of the sample is a study of beta chain features in type 1 diabetes. The germline CDR1 and CDR2 sequences are LGHNA and YNFKEQ. The CDR3 totals 15 residues. J was trimmed by 3 bases and V by 4 bases; bases with no gene match: 9. The study, taken as a whole, reports: Among patients, naive, central memory and Treg TCRB repertoires appeared more similar than among healthy donors. Still unanswered here is whether HLA type influences TCRB rearrangement. All four CD4+ subsets of Type 1 diabetes patients contained TCRB CDR3s that were moderately but significantly shorter.

This TCR was recovered from a woman younger than 35 in good health. The gene calls are TRBV4-2 and TRBJ2-7; 7 bases agree with TRBD1. The sequencing sample was made of central memory CD4+ T cells from blood. The CDR3 here is CASSPTGQSFYEQYF. The CDR3 DNA reads TGTGCCAGCAGCCCTACGGGACAGAGCTTCTACGAGCAGTACTTC.